The rows below give T cell receptor beta chains drawn from one sample of a study of blood T cells in healthy people across ages. Each CDR3 protein gets one entry after TCRdb re-called the 5' RACE reads with MiXCR. The sample lists about 1,800,000 distinct CDR3 sequences, 28% occurring once. The specimen sequenced was blood. The receptors were sampled from a woman between 25 and 40 years old in good health. Each CDR3 is given with its conserved first and last residue.

v_call cdr3_aa
TRBV5-1 CASTGRHTEAFF
TRBV6-1 CASIQREGQSVYGQFF
TRBV20-1 CSARDAWGGAFEQYF
TRBV7-3 CALKPVTAQGETQYF
TRBV20-1 CSAPPWVGSYNEQFF
TRBV5-1 CASSWGDASTGYTF
TRBV29-1 CSVGDRTDTQYF
TRBV29-1 CSAMRGYKLFF
TRBV20-1 CSATSGDTNYGYTF
TRBV5-1 CASSLFYAETQYF
TRBV6-5 CATGVTFSTDTQYF
TRBV5-1 CASSLATNDSPLHF
TRBV6-1 CASSEAGQGEQETQYF
TRBV28 CASSSLQGGSNQPQHF
TRBV7-2 CASSLAQFTYEQYF
TRBV6-5 CASSVEGAIDNEQFF
TRBV12-5 CASGSPDRVNTDTQYF
TRBV30 CAWSGGRDEKLFF
TRBV27 CASSPGQDSSYGYTF
TRBV21-1 CASSKGGTDGKTQYF
TRBV10-3 CAISPGTYGYTF
TRBV5-5 CASSLETASSYEQYF
TRBV11-2 CASNTVRSSNEQFF
TRBV6-5 CASSYRRAGIPEAFF
TRBV3-1 CASSQGLLPNEKLFF
TRBV7-2 CASSLSSLSSYEQYF
TRBV6-2/TRBV6-3 CASSRLGTSFDEQYF
TRBV9 CASSVVETGQETQYF
TRBV7-9 CASSFTVEDEQFF
TRBV20-1 CSASGTDTQYF
TRBV3-1 CASTQDSGVQYF
TRBV6-1 CASSEVGVDQPQHF
TRBV7-6 CASSPPGQGQKLFF
TRBV2 CASSPGPGLLGELFF
TRBV6-4 CASTMNEQFF
TRBV6-5 CASSYDGGDYGYTF
TRBV7-8 CASSLIQSSYNEQFF
TRBV4-3 CASSQRQRSSYNEQFF